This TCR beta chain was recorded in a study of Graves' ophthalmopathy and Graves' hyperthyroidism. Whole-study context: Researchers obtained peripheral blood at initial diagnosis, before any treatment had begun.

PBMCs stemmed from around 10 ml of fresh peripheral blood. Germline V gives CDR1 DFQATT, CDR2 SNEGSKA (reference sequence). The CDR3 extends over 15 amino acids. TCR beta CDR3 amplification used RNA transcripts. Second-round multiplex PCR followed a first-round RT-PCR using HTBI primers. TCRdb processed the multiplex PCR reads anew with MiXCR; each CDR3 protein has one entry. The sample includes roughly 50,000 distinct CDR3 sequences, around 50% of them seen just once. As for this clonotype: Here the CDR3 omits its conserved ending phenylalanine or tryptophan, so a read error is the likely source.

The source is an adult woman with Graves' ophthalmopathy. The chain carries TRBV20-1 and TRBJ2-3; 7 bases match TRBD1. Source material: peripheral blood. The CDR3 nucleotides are TGCAGTGTCGACGAACGGGACAGCCGCACAGAGACGCAGTATCTT. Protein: CSVDERDSRTETQYL.